A selection of T cell receptor beta chains follows, all from one sample in a study of cytomegalovirus exposure and HLA in healthy donors. The method was immunoSEQ multiplex PCR; TCRdb's version includes in-frame clones alone and lacks a portion of them. The sample holds about 230,000 clones; 70% to 90% are singletons and the top ten take 1% to 1.5%. The specimen was PBMCs. All receptors derive from a human donor in good health. Both conserved end residues are part of each CDR3. A D gene is named only where the DNA matches it firmly. Only some rows state a clone size, as once, few, many or a class for expanded clones.

v_gene,abundance,d_gene,j_gene,CDR3nt,CDR3aa
TRBV7-8,once,TRBD1,TRBJ1-4,TGTGCCAGCAGCTCAGGGACAGGGCAACTGTTTTTT,CASSSGTGQLFF
TRBV5-1,NA,TRBD1,TRBJ2-3,TGCGCCAGCAGCTCGGGTCGGGACAGGGGCACAGATACGCAGTATTTT,CASSSGRDRGTDTQYF
TRBV4-3,NA,TRBD1,TRBJ1-1,TGCGCCAGCAGCCAAGATCGGGCAGGGGGTCTGTTTTTGAACACTGAAGCTTTCTTT,CASSQDRAGGLFLNTEAFF
TRBV27,NA,NA,TRBJ1-1,TGTGCCAGCACCTTTTATCGAGTAGGAGGGAACAACACTGAAGCTTTCTTT,CASTFYRVGGNNTEAFF
TRBV2,NA,TRBD2,TRBJ2-1,TGTGCCAGCAGTGCGGGGACTAGCTTGGGGGAAAGCTCCTACAATGAGCAGTTCTTC,CASSAGTSLGESSYNEQFF
TRBV9,few,TRBD1,TRBJ2-4,TGTGCCAGCAGCGTAGAGGGACAGGGGCAAGATCAGTACTTC,CASSVEGQGQDQYF
TRBV6-5,NA,NA,TRBJ2-7,TGTGCCACTAGACAGGCTAGCTACGAGCAGTACTTC,CATRQASYEQYF
TRBV29-1,NA,NA,TRBJ1-2,TGCAGCGTTGAAACGGAGATGGCAGCCTTATATGGCTACACCTTC,CSVETEMAALYGYTF
TRBV4-1,NA,TRBD1,TRBJ2-1,TGCGCCAGCAGTGGGCCAGGGGGCAATGAGCAGTTCTTC,CASSGPGGNEQFF
TRBV19,NA,TRBD1,TRBJ2-7,TGTGCCAGTAAGGAGGGGCAGGGGGCGTACGAGCAGTACTTC,CASKEGQGAYEQYF
TRBV7-6,NA,TRBD1,TRBJ1-2,TGTGCCAGCACGCGACAGGGGTGGGATGGCTACACCTTC,CASTRQGWDGYTF
TRBV19,many,TRBD1,TRBJ1-5,TGTGCCAGTAGTGATTCGACAGGGGGGGTTCAGCCCCAGCATTTT,CASSDSTGGVQPQHF
TRBV5-6,NA,TRBD1,TRBJ1-4,TGTGCCAGCAGCTCCGGACAGGGGGCTGAAAAACTGTTTTTT,CASSSGQGAEKLFF
TRBV6-6,once,TRBD1,TRBJ1-2,TGTGCCAGCGGTACACACGGGACAGTGAATTACTATGGCTACACCTTC,CASGTHGTVNYYGYTF
TRBV7-9,NA,NA,TRBJ2-2,TGTGCCAGCAGCCTTCCTCTGACTAGGGTCGGAACCGGGGAGCTGTTTTTT,CASSLPLTRVGTGELFF
TRBV6-5,NA,TRBD1,TRBJ1-2,TGTGCCAGCAGTTATTCAGGACAGGCGCGCTATGGCTACACCTTC,CASSYSGQARYGYTF
TRBV27,NA,TRBD1,TRBJ1-2,TGTGCCAGCAGTTCCGGGACAGGGGTTGTAGGTGGCTACACCTTC,CASSSGTGVVGGYTF
TRBV6-5,NA,TRBD2,TRBJ2-7,TGTGCCAGCATGGGCGGGACTAGAACAGAGAAGCAGTACTTC,CASMGGTRTEKQYF
TRBV7-9,NA,NA,TRBJ1-3,TGTGCCAGCAGCCCCCGGGCTCCAGGGGAGAATGGAAACACCATATATTTT,CASSPRAPGENGNTIYF
TRBV15,NA,NA,TRBJ1-1,TGTGCCACCAGCAGAGGCCCCGGGGGCACTGAAGCTTTCTTT,CATSRGPGGTEAFF